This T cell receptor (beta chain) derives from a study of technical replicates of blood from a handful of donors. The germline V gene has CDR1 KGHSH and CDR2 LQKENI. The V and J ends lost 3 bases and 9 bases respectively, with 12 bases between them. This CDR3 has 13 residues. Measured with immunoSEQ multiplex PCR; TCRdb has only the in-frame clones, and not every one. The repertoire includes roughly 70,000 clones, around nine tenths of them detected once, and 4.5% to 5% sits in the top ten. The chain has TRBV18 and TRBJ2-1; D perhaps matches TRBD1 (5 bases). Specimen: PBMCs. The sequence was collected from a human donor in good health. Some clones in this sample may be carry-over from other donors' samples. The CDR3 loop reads CASSPGRGGEQFF. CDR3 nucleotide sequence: TGTGCCAGCTCACCGGGAAGGGGCGGTGAGCAGTTCTTC.